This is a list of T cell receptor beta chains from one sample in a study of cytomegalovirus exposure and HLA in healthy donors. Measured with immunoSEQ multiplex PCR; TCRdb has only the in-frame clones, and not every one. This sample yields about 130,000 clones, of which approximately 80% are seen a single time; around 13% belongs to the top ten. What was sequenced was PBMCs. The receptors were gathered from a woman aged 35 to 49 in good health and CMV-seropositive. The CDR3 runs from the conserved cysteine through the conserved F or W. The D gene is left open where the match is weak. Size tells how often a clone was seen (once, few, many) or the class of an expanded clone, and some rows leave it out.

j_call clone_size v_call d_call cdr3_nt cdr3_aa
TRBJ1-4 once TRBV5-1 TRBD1 TGCGCCAGCAGCTCACTGGGGACAGGGGTCCCCAATGAAAAACTGTTTTTT CASSSLGTGVPNEKLFF
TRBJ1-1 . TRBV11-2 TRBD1 TGTGCCAGCAGCTTAGAGGGACAGGGGTCGGGAACTTTCTTT CASSLEGQGSGTFF
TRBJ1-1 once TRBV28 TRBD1 TGTGCCAGCAAGGAACAGGGGAGGACTGAAGCTTTCTTT CASKEQGRTEAFF
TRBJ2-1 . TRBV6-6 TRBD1 TGTGCCAGCGGACCGGGACAGAGCTCCTACAATGAGCAGTTCTTC CASGPGQSSYNEQFF
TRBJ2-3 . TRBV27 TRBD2 TGTGCCAGCAGTTCGATGACTAGCGAGACGCAGTATTTT CASSSMTSETQYF
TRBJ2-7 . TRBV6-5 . TGTGCCAGCAGTCGCCCGGGGAGTTACGAGCAGTACTTC CASSRPGSYEQYF
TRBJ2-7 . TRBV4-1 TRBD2 TGCGCCAGCAGCCAGATAAGTGGGACTAGCGGGTACGACGAGCAGTACTTC CASSQISGTSGYDEQYF
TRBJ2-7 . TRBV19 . TGTGCCAGTATGGACAGTAGCTCCTACGAGCAGTACTTC CASMDSSSYEQYF
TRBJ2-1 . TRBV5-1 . TGCGCCAGCAGGGGAGCGGTCTCCTACAATGAGCAGTTCTTC CASRGAVSYNEQFF
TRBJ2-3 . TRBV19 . TGTGCCAGTAGTAGGGTCCTACTACTCACAGATACGCAGTATTTT CASSRVLLLTDTQYF
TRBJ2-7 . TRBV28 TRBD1 TGTGCCAGCAGTTCACAGGGGTATTGGGACGAGCAGTACTTC CASSSQGYWDEQYF
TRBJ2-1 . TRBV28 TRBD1 TGTGCCAGCAGTCCAGGACAGGGCGGCAATGAGCAGTTCTTC CASSPGQGGNEQFF
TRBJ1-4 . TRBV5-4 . TGTGCCAGCAGCGCGGGGGGGGGTAAGGATGAAAAACTGTTTTTT CASSAGGGKDEKLFF
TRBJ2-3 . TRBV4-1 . TGCGCCAGCAGCCAAGATCAGGGGTGGGATACGCAGTATTTT CASSQDQGWDTQYF
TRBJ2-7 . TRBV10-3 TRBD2 TGTGCCATCAGTGATAGGAGCGGGAGCAACGGCGAGCAGTACTTC CAISDRSGSNGEQYF
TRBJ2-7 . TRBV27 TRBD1 TGTGCCAGCAGACTTACCGGGACAGGGTCCTACGAGCAGTACTTC CASRLTGTGSYEQYF
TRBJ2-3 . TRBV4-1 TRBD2 TGCGCCAGCAGCCAAGTCCGGGGGGAGGGAGATACGCAGTATTTT CASSQVRGEGDTQYF
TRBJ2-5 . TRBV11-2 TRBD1 TGTGCCAGCAGCTTAGGGGACAGGGAAAAAGAGACCCAGTACTTC CASSLGDREKETQYF
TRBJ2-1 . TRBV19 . TGTGCCAGTAGTCCCGGACAGAGCTCCTACAATGAGCAGTTCTTC CASSPGQSSYNEQFF
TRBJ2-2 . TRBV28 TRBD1 TGTGCCAGCAGGGCAGGGGGTAACACCGGGGAGCTGTTTTTT CASRAGGNTGELFF
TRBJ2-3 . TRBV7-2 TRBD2 TGTGCCAGCAGCTTAGTGGGTAGCGGGAATCCAGATACGCAGTATTTT CASSLVGSGNPDTQYF
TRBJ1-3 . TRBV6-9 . TGTGCCAGCCTTTCTCCCTCGAGAGGCTCTGGAAACACCATATATTTT CASLSPSRGSGNTIYF
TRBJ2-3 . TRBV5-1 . TGCGCCAGCAGCTTGGACAGTTTGAGCACAGATACGCAGTATTTT CASSLDSLSTDTQYF
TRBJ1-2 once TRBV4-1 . TGCGCCAGCAGCCACCCAGCGGGGGGCATCTATGGCTACACCTTC CASSHPAGGIYGYTF
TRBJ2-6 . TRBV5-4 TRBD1 TGTGCCAGCAGCGACGGACAGGGGAGAGCTGGGGCCAACGTCCTGACTTTC CASSDGQGRAGANVLTF
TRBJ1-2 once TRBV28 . TGTGCCAGCAGTTTGGAGGGCCCCTATGGCTACACCTTC CASSLEGPYGYTF
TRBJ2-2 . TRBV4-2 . TGTGCCAGCAGCCAAGTTCCGACAGCCATGAGCCCCGGGGAGCTGTTTTTT CASSQVPTAMSPGELFF
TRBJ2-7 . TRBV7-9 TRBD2 TGTGCCAGCAGCCACGGACTAGCGAGTCCCTACGAGCAGTACTTC CASSHGLASPYEQYF
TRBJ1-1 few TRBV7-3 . TGTGCCAGCAGCTTAAATATCAGGAACACTGAAGCTTTCTTT CASSLNIRNTEAFF
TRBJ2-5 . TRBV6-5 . TGTGCCAGCCCAGGGGAGGGAGAGACCCAGTACTTC CASPGEGETQYF
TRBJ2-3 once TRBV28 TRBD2 TGTGCCAGCAGTTTACCACCCAAGACTAGCGGGAGCCCAGATACGCAGTATTTT CASSLPPKTSGSPDTQYF